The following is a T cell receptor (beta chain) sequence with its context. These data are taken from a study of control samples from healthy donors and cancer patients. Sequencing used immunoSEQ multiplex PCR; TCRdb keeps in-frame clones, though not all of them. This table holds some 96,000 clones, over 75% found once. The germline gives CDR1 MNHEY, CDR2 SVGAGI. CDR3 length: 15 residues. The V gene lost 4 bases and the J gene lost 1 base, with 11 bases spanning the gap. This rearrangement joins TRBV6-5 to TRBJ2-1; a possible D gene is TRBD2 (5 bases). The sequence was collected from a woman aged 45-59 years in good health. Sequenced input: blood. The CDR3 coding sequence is TGTGCCAGCAGTTCCCTCTGGGAGTCCTACAATGAGCAGTTCTTC. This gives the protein CASSSLWESYNEQFF.